This TCR beta chain was documented in a study of breast tumors, draining lymph nodes, adjacent tissues (dated by TCRdb to 2015 to 2016). The study in broad terms: In breast cancer patients, the study compared the TCR beta repertoires of tumor, adjacent nontumor tissue and axillary lymph nodes. In human breast cancer, the study set out to evaluate how tumor, surrounding tissue and draining lymph node repertoires relate to one another and whether T cells may move between these sites. What the research found in general, with its limitations: The conclusion that tumor T cells originate in lymph nodes was presented as consistent with a hypothesis rather than as directly demonstrated. T-cell repertoire diversity in tumors was found to be lower than in lymph nodes but higher than in nontumor tissue, and preferential V and J gene usage was observed. The data were considered consistent with the idea that most tumor T cells come from the lymph node and then expand in tumor tissue. In luminal-like breast cancer, tumor and nontumor tissue repertoires resembled each other significantly more than in basal-like breast cancer.

Lymph node samples came from the axillary draining lymph nodes of breast cancer patients. TCRdb lists the instrument as Illumina HiSeq 2000. Multiplex PCR amplification was used to build the TCR beta chain libraries. The amplified TCR beta chain products were analyzed by high-throughput sequencing. TCRdb ran its own pipeline on the public reads, namely fastp trimming at Q25 and MiXCR clone calling, and kept in-frame beta chains. One record per CDR3 amino acid sequence lists the most common genes and DNA. In this sample the table shows roughly 220,000 distinct CDR3 sequences, about 34% of which occur a single time. About 3.3% of the sample is held by the ten biggest clonotypes. This clonotype has ten or more counts. Its recognized antigen is unknown. No much larger clone is present one base from it, and per-base qualities are unavailable. The germline V gene gives CDR1 as SNHLY and CDR2 as FYNNEI. V was cut back by 3 bases and J by 6 bases, leaving a gap of 12 bases between them. From its cysteine to its phenylalanine, the CDR3 spans 14 amino acids. Only CDR3 DNA is held: 42 bases, read in frame from base 1.

Recombination joined TRBV2 with TRBJ2-1; the D gene remains uncertain. This clonotype was sampled from a female donor with breast cancer. Some clones in this sample may be carry-over from other donors' samples. The sequenced sample was axillary lymph node tissue. Here is the DNA: TGTGCCAGCAGTGATGGTAGTCTCATCAATGAGCAGTTCTTC. It translates to CASSDGSLINEQFF.